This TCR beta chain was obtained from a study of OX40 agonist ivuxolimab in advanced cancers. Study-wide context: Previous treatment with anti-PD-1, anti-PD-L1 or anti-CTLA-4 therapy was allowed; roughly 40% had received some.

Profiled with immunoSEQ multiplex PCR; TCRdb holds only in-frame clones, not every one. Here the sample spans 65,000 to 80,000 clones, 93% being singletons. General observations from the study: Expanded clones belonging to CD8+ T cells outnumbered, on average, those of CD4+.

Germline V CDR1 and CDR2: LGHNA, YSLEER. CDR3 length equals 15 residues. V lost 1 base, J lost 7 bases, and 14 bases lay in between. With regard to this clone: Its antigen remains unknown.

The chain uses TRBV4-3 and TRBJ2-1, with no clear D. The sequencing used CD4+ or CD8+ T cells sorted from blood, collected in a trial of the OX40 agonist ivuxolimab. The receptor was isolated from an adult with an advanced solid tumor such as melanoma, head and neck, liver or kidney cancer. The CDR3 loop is CASSQGRRSLNEQFF. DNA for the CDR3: TGCGCCAGCAGCCAAGGCCGAAGGAGCCTAAATGAGCAGTTCTTC.